This entry lists 22 T cell receptor beta chains sequenced from one sample in a study of metastatic and nonmetastatic thyroid tumors. With MiXCR, TCRdb reprocessed the PCR reads. Among tens of thousands of clones listed, 10% to 15% were seen once. There were no patients who had received any treatment before thyroid surgery. The specimen was blood. The receptors were gathered from a female donor with papillary thyroid cancer or a benign thyroid nodule (not recorded which). Some clones in this sample may be carry-over from other donors' samples.

This clone was detected ten times or more. This clone may be a read error of a much larger clone one base away. V and J are TRBV24-1 and TRBJ2-7, with D maybe TRBD2 (5 bases). From germline, CDR1 is KGHDR and CDR2 SFDVKD. The length of the CDR3 is 15 residues. DNA for the CDR3: TGTGCCACCAGTGAGGCTGATCCTAGCTCCTACGAGCAGCACTTC. Its protein is CATSEADPSSYEQHF.

This clone was detected ten times or more. Possible read error: a much larger clone is one base away. CDR3 bases: TGCAGTGCCCCCTTGATGGGAGCGAGGGGAGATACGCAGTATTTT. This encodes CSAPLMGARGDTQYF. The J gene is TRBJ2-3, the V gene TRBV20-1; D may match TRBD1 or TRBD2 (5 bases each). Trimming took off 6 bases at V and 5 bases at J, with 21 bases between the two ends. The CDR3 is 15 amino acids. Looked up from germline, CDR1 is DFQATT and CDR2 is SNEGSKA (reference sequence).

The J gene is TRBJ1-1, the V gene TRBV11-3; perhaps TRBD1 as D (6 bases). In germline, CDR1 is SGHNT, CDR2 YENEEA. V was cut by 6 bases and J by 8 bases, with 16 bases left in between. This CDR3 contains 13 residues. This CDR3 reads CASRPRERGEAFF. CDR3 bases: TGTGCCAGCAGACCCCGGGAAAGGGGGGAAGCTTTCTTT.

This clone has ten or more counts. This rearrangement joins TRBV20-1 to TRBJ1-1; D gene ambiguous. Germline CDR1 DFQATT, CDR2 SNEGSKA (reference sequence). CDR3 length: 13 amino acids. Between the trimmed V and J ends, which lost 0 bases and 2 bases, there was a span of 7 bases. CDR3 in amino acids: CSARDNRNTEAFF. The CDR3 coding sequence is TGCAGTGCTAGAGATAACAGAAACACTGAAGCTTTCTTT.

Details on this clone: Germline and junction disagree at one end, which may indicate a read error. J is TRBJ2-5 and V is TRBV27, with TRBD2 matching 11 bases. The germline V gene has CDR1 MNHEY and CDR2 SMNVEV (reference sequence). The CDR3 spans 15 residues. The CDR3 sequence: CASTLAGGLAETHYF. Here the CDR3 DNA reads TGTGCCAGCACCTTAGCGGGAGGGCTCGCGGAGACCCATTACTTC.

The sample holds many counts of this clone. The chain employs TRBV27 and TRBJ1-2; no clear D. Between the trimmed V and J ends, which lost 4 bases and 3 bases, there was a span of 12 bases. Germline CDR1 is MNHEY and CDR2 is SMNVEV (reference sequence). This CDR3 region has 14 residues. CDR3 in DNA: TGTGCCAGCAGTTCGTTTTGGGGTGACTATGGCTACACCTTC. Translated: CASSSFWGDYGYTF.

This clone was detected ten times or more. CDR3 nucleotides: TGTGCCAGCAGAAATCGGGCAGGGGGAAGCACAGATACGCAGTATTTT. As protein: CASRNRAGGSTDTQYF. The rearrangement joins TRBV12-3 or TRBV12-4 to TRBJ2-3; 7 bases map to TRBD1. After removal of 6 bases from V and 0 bases from J, the junction contained 9 bases not matched to a gene. The CDR3 is made up of 16 amino acids.

This clone was seen many times. The chain carries TRBV30 and TRBJ1-1; D is uncertain. CDR1 and CDR2 (germline): GTSNPN, SVGIG (reference sequence). Between the trimmed V and J ends, which lost 0 bases and 4 bases, there was a span of 9 bases. This CDR3 has 13 amino acids. The CDR3 coding sequence is TGTGCCTGGAGTGTTGCGGTTGGCACTGAAGCTTTCTTT. Its protein product is CAWSVAVGTEAFF.

This clone was recorded at least ten times. The chain is built from TRBV5-5 and TRBJ2-6; a weak D match, TRBD2 (6 bases). Germline V gene sequence: CDR1 SGHKS, CDR2 YYEKEE (reference sequence). The V end lost 4 bases, the J end lost 0 bases, and 8 bases lay between the germline ends. The CDR3 totals 15 residues. The CDR3 region is CASSPGDSGANVLTF. The DNA of the CDR3 is TGTGCCAGCAGCCCGGGGGACTCTGGGGCCAACGTCCTGACTTTC.

This clone was detected only a few times. V and J are TRBV11-1 and TRBJ2-3, with a possible D match to TRBD1 (6 bases). V lost 4 bases, J lost 2 bases, and 13 bases lay in between. The CDR3 totals 15 residues. Germline CDR1 and CDR2: SGHAT and FQDESV (reference sequence). The CDR3 DNA sequence: TGTGCCAGCAGCTCGAACAGGGTCCTCACAGATACGCAGTATTTT. Amino acids: CASSSNRVLTDTQYF.

This clone was counted at least ten times. The chain employs TRBV20-1 and TRBJ2-1; weak D call: TRBD2 (5 bases). Germline CDR1 DFQATT, CDR2 SNEGSKA (reference sequence). This CDR3 comprises 12 residues. With 0 bases removed from V and 5 bases from J, the gap between germline ends came to 5 bases. CDR3 nucleotide sequence: TGCAGTGCTAGAGACGGGGACAATGAGCAGTTCTTC. This encodes CSARDGDNEQFF.

This clone was detected ten times or more. The J gene is TRBJ1-3, the V gene TRBV5-6; D is undetermined. With 6 bases removed from V and 2 bases from J, the gap between germline ends came to 9 bases. Germline V gene sequence: CDR1 SGHDT, CDR2 YYEEEE. The CDR3 sequence is 13 residues long. This CDR3 is CASKIAAGNTIYF. The CDR3 DNA reads as TGTGCCAGCAAAATCGCTGCTGGAAACACCATATATTTT.

This clone was counted between two and nine times. This chain uses TRBV6-1 with TRBJ2-7; 10 bases fit TRBD1. Per germline, CDR1 MNHNS and CDR2 SASEGT. The CDR3 runs 15 residues. V shed 7 bases, J shed 5 bases, and the junction held 11 bases outside the gene matches. The DNA for the CDR3 is TGTGCCAGCACACCTAGACAGGGGGCTCGGGACGAGCAGTACTTC. Encoded protein: CASTPRQGARDEQYF.

As concerns this clone: Germline and junction disagree at one end, which may indicate a read error. The rearrangement joins TRBV11-1 to TRBJ2-7; 8 nucleotides match TRBD1. Germline CDR1 SGHAT, CDR2 FQDESV (reference sequence). The CDR3 length is 18 residues. CDR3 protein: CAISLAYQLPDRGYEQYF. In DNA form, the CDR3 reads TGTGCCATCAGCTTAGCGTACCAACTACCCGACAGGGGTTACGAGCAGTACTTC.

Points on this clone: The final CDR3 position lacks the conserved phenylalanine or tryptophan, pointing to a likely read error. The gene calls are TRBV27 and TRBJ2-3; D is possibly TRBD1 (5 bases). Deletions cut 2 bases from V and 4 bases from J, with 16 bases between. The CDR3 is 16 residues long. Germline V lookup: CDR1 MNHEY, CDR2 SMNVEV (reference sequence). In DNA form, the CDR3 reads TGTGCCAGCAGTTTAAGTGCAGGGCGGTTTGCAGATACGCAGTATTTG. This gives the protein CASSLSAGRFADTQYL.

This clone showed up many times. This may be a read error, as it is one base from a much larger clone. This specimen includes other DNA sequences encoding the same CDR3. This rearrangement joins TRBV24-1 to TRBJ2-1; the match to TRBD1 covers 9 bases. The CDR3 totals 15 residues. Looked up from germline, CDR1 is KGHDR and CDR2 is SFDVKD. CDR3 in DNA: TGCGCCACCAGTGATCCGGGACAGGGTAGGGATGAGCAGTTCTTC. It translates to CATSDPGQGRDEQFF.

This clone was detected a few times. This chain uses TRBV6-2 or TRBV6-3 with TRBJ2-1; 7 bases map to TRBD2. The germline gives CDR1 MNHEY, CDR2 SVGEGT. The CDR3 runs to 15 residues. Losses at the gene ends were 7 bases for V and 2 bases for J; bases not matched to a gene: 8. The CDR3 protein is CASNVAGEPYNEQFF. CDR3 sequence (DNA): TGTGCCAGCAATGTCGCGGGAGAGCCCTACAATGAGCAGTTCTTC.

In its sample, this clone was seen many times. The chain couples TRBV19 to TRBJ2-5; perhaps TRBD1 as D (5 bases). Germline V lookup: CDR1 LNHDA, CDR2 SQIVND (reference sequence). The CDR3 totals 11 residues. V gave up 10 bases and J gave up 4 bases, with 10 bases separating them. The CDR3 loop reads CATAQGETQYF. The CDR3, as DNA: TGTGCCACTGCCCAGGGAGAGACCCAGTACTTC.

This clone was observed at least ten times. The CDR3 here is CASSSVTSSYEQYF. The CDR3 DNA follows: TGTGCCAGCAGTTCAGTCACAAGCTCCTACGAGCAGTACTTC. The chain has TRBV28 and TRBJ2-7, with D hard to call. CDR1 and CDR2 from the germline V gene are MDHEN and SYDVKM. Trimming removed 4 bases from V and 0 bases from J, with 10 bases in between. The CDR3 sequence is 14 residues long.

This clone occurred many times. This sequence joins TRBV12-3 or TRBV12-4 and TRBJ1-4, with 8 nucleotides matching TRBD1. This CDR3 has 15 residues. Unmatched junction bases numbered 4, after V lost 2 bases and J lost 5 bases. The CDR3 DNA reads TGTGCCAGCAGTTTATGGACAGGGCTAAATGAAAAACTGTTTTTT. Translating it yields CASSLWTGLNEKLFF.

The chain joins TRBV7-8 to TRBJ2-7; 8 bases agree with TRBD1. The CDR3 runs to 16 residues. Trimming cost V 1 base and J 7 bases; bases outside gene matches: 12. The germline V gene has CDR1 SGHVS and CDR2 FQNEAQ. The CDR3 region has the DNA TGTGCCAGCAGCTTAGTGGCGACAGGGGCCCCCCGGGAGCAGTACTTC. It is translated as CASSLVATGAPREQYF.

Many counts were recorded for this clone. The gene calls are TRBV7-8 and TRBJ1-1, with D unresolved. Germline CDR1 and CDR2: SGHVS and FQNEAQ. This CDR3 has 14 amino acids. Trimming stripped 6 bases from V and 1 base from J, with 12 bases between. CDR3: CASRVSYQNTEAFF. CDR3 in DNA: TGTGCCAGCAGGGTATCGTACCAGAACACTGAAGCTTTCTTT.